This T cell receptor beta chain was identified in a study of T-cell reconstitution after alpha-beta-depleted transplantation in children. TCRbeta library construction was performed incorporating unique molecular identifiers. Each CDR3 protein gets one entry after TCRdb re-called the PCR reads with MiXCR. The sample records 200,000 to 250,000 distinct CDR3 sequences, about 11% being singletons. In its sample, this clonotype was seen a few times. The germline gives CDR1 LGHNT, CDR2 FRNRAP. CDR3 size: 15 residues. Trimming cost V 6 bases and J 5 bases, with 16 bases left between them. The receptor's source is a child younger than two with acute myeloid leukemia, due to receive a stem cell transplant. The V gene is TRBV12-5, the J gene TRBJ2-2, with D perhaps being TRBD1 or TRBD2 (6 bases each). This specimen consisted of PBMCs, obtained before TCRalphabeta/CD19-depleted stem cell transplant. The CDR3 here is CASGWGASETGELFF. The CDR3 region has the DNA TGTGCTAGTGGGTGGGGGGCTAGCGAGACCGGGGAGCTGTTTTTT.